This record concerns one T cell receptor (beta chain) sequence. This clonotype was seen ten or more times. No cognate antigen has been identified for it. Base-call qualities are not available, and no considerably larger clone is one nucleotide away. In the paper's terms, the time point label means: newly diagnosed GD, antithyroid drugs for less than 3 months. For both TCR sequencing and RNA sequencing, RNA was extracted from PBMCs in TRIzol. Graves' disease was diagnosed according to American Thyroid Association guidelines. Patients for the study were recruited at an endocrinology department in Xi'an, China. Each patient gave 9 to 10 milliliters of peripheral blood, collected in an EDTA anticoagulant tube. Ficoll Paque Plus density gradient separation was used to isolate PBMCs, and no further T cell sorting was done. An Agilent 2100 Bioanalyzer and agarose gel were used to check RNA quality, and a NanoDrop 2000 was used to measure RNA concentration.

The CDR3 covers 17 residues, taking in both the cysteine and the phenylalanine. The entry retains the CDR3 DNA only, 51 bases that are in frame from base 1. Trimming removed 5 bases from V and 5 bases from J; the gene matches leave 13 bases unexplained. Taken from the germline V gene, the CDR1 and CDR2 loops are SGHAT and FQNNGV. These data come from a study of regulatory T cells in long-lasting Graves disease (dated by TCRdb to the early 2020s). General notes on the study: Patients with newly diagnosed Graves' disease had been on antithyroid drugs for under 3 months. This study used TCR sequencing and RNA sequencing of peripheral blood to compare persistent Graves' disease patients against newly diagnosed Graves' disease patients. A total of about 35 samples underwent TCR sequencing, from roughly 13 patients with persistent Graves' disease and about 20 patients with newly diagnosed Graves' disease. The study took place in China and was registered as a clinical trial.

Library preparation employed multiplex PCR. Sequenced using an Illumina HiSeq 4000. To build TCR beta libraries, CDR3 regions were amplified by Arm-PCR using iRepertoire HTBI primers. Gel purification was performed on PCR products prior to sequencing. The original pipeline was this. Gene usage analysis of CDR3 amino acid clonotypes used the approximately 62 TRBV and more than 13 TRBJ segments found across samples. COPE and FqMerger were used to merge the filtered high-quality paired reads into contigs. Contigs were aligned with BLAST to IMGT TRBV, TRBD and TRBJ reference genes, and CDR3 was defined per IMGT. Highly expanded clones were defined as clonotypes with a frequency above 0.1%. Shannon entropy was used to measure repertoire diversity, and the Gini coefficient was used to measure V-J evenness. A clonotype was considered public if more than one individual shared it. TCRdb itself trimmed the public reads at Q25 with fastp, ran MiXCR and retained productive beta chains. Merged by CDR3 protein, the rows form single entries marked with the most common genes and DNA. These V and J calls rely on TCRdb rather than the paper's analysis. Here the sample has 400,000 to 500,000 distinct CDR3 sequences; roughly 17% occur a single time. The ten largest account for around 10% of the sample.

What the work shows at the level of the full study, not this receptor alone: Compared with newly diagnosed patients, persistent Graves' disease patients had lower TCR Shannon entropy and fewer highly expanded clones, which suggests clonal expansion. Peripheral blood alone was examined, since thyroid tissue, which constituted the primary lesion, could not be accessed. Persistent disease showed preferential use of TRBV28, TRBJ1-2 and TRBJ2-5, whereas newly diagnosed disease favored TRBV20-1 and TRBJ2-1. The small sample size was acknowledged by the authors as a limitation that may reduce accuracy. Sequencing and analysis were restricted to the TCR beta chain. A larger number of public clonotypes was shared among persistent patients (approximately 3,000) than among newly diagnosed patients (around 970).

The same sample was also used in a study of T cells in Graves' hyperthyroidism and ophthalmopathy. That second report states: Stable Graves' hyperthyroidism was defined as the absence of progression to ophthalmopathy over 18 months of follow-up. Hyperthyroidism patients were newly diagnosed, with disease duration under 2 months, and aged 18 to 65 years. The study excluded patients with uncontrolled infections, other autoimmune diseases, pregnancy or lactation. Diagnoses were based on clinical symptoms, serum thyroxine and TRAb, thyroid ultrasound and orbital computed tomography. For the first round of RT-PCR on the TCR CDR3, the HTBI primer set was used together with the Qiagen OneStep RT-PCR kit. Most expanded thyroid clonotypes (frequency above 0.001) were also detected in blood, a finding suggesting that blood repertoires may reflect thyroid immune responses. Ophthalmopathy was separated from stable hyperthyroidism by a 13 V-J signature model, with 87.88% sensitivity and approximately 81% specificity obtained in cross-validation and 80%/75% obtained in testing. During validation, the model predicted progression to ophthalmopathy a median of around 6 months ahead of onset, with more than 55% sensitivity and 72.22% specificity. To identify TCR V-J signatures that set the groups apart, the researchers used a discovery cohort of 100 patients, made up of 40 to 45 with Graves' ophthalmopathy and about 55 with stable Graves' hyperthyroidism. An independent validation cohort of around 20 hyperthyroidism patients and approximately 15 patients who later progressed to ophthalmopathy tested prospective prediction of ophthalmopathy. The 90 to 100 discovery patients were randomly divided into training and test sets at a 7:3 ratio. Thyroid tissue and blood T-cell repertoires from six Graves' hyperthyroidism patients were also compared in the study. Following sampling, methimazole starting at 30 mg daily was given to hyperthyroidism patients, and high-dose intravenous methylprednisolone was given to ophthalmopathy patients. Libraries were constructed in a second round of multiplex PCR, after which size selection and purification were performed. Sequencing of the libraries was done on an Illumina HiSeq2000 using paired-end 100 bp reads. SOAPnuke was used to process the raw data, removing reads that contained adapters or uncalled bases, had a mean Phred below 15, or lacked an exact match to the constant primer or identifier. COPE v1.2.5 was used to merge the high-quality paired reads, and each unique nucleotide sequence was defined as a clonotype. MiTCR v1.1 was used to align the clonotypes against IMGT TRBV, TRBD and TRBJ reference segments. Analysis was restricted to V-J combinations with a frequency above 0.0001, which covered approximately 99% of repertoires. The TCS score was defined as the ratio of F50 (clonal expansion) to E x V (chaos), calculated using BLOSUM62-based TCRdist between CDR3 peptides within each V-J. Welch's t-statistics and random forest reduced just over 500 V-J features to roughly 13, which were used in a naive Bayes classifier (R e1071). Sample size was not statistically predetermined, and blinding of investigators to group allocation was not performed. The paper describes TCR Vbeta CDR3 sequencing of around 140 peripheral blood samples, made up of 43 ophthalmopathy patients, approximately 76 hyperthyroidism patients and 17 progressor patients.

The source material was peripheral blood mononuclear cells (PBMCs), sampled at new diagnosis, from a patient treated with antithyroid drugs. The sequence was obtained from a woman in her thirties with Graves disease. Donor details come from another sample of the same person, matched by shared clones. This chain is built from TRBV11-2 and TRBJ2-5, and 11 junction bases match TRBD1. CDR3 sequence: CASSPQFGQGAKETQYF. The nucleotide sequence reads as follows: TGTGCCAGCAGCCCACAGTTCGGACAGGGGGCAAAGGAGACCCAGTACTTC. The CDR3 plus the reference TRBV11-2 and TRBJ2-5 genes for the other parts give the full variable domain: EAGVAQSPRYKIIEKRQSVAFWCNPISGHATLYWYQQILGQGPKLLIQFQNNGVVDDSQLPKDRFSAERLKGVDSTLKIQPAKLEDSAVYLCASSPQFGQGAKETQYFGPGTRLLVL.